This record covers a single T cell receptor (beta chain). This specimen belongs to a study of blood T cells in healthy people across ages. Together with a sample-barcoded 5' primer, a J-beta primer mix was included in a second PCR lasting roughly 6 to 12 cycles. TCRdb reanalysed the 5' RACE reads using MiXCR and keeps one entry per CDR3 protein. The repertoire holds about 1 million distinct CDR3 sequences, with around 25% as singletons. CDR1 and CDR2 from the germline V gene are MNHNS and SASEGT. CDR3 length: 16 residues. Trimming left V 7 bases short and J 7 bases short, with 25 bases between. These same records also appear under a second study, on T cells of mothers and their children.

The sequence was collected from a girl aged 2-10 years in good health. The chain carries TRBV6-1 and TRBJ2-5; the D gene is possibly TRBD2 (6 bases). The sequenced material came from blood. CDR3 loop: CASTTGTPDRAGTQYF. CDR3 DNA: TGTGCCAGCACCACCGGGACTCCCGACCGGGCCGGGACCCAGTACTTC.